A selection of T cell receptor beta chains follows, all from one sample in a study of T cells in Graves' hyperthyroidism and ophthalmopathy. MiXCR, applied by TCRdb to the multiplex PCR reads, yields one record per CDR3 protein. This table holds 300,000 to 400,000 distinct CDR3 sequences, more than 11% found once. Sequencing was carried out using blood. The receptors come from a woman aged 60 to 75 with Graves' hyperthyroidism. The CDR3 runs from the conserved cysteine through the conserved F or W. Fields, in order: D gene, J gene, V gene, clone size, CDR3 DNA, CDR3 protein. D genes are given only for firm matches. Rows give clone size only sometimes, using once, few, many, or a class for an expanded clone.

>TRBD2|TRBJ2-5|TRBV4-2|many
TGTGCCAGCAGCCCAAGCGGGAGGGGAGAAGAGACCCAGTACTTC
CASSPSGRGEETQYF
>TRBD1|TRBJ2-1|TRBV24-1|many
TGTGCCACCAGTGATCAAACGGGACAGGGCTACAATGAGCAGTTCTTC
CATSDQTGQGYNEQFF
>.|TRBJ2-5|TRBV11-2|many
TGTGCCAGCAGCTTAGGCCCAGGGTTGGAGACCCAGTACTTC
CASSLGPGLETQYF
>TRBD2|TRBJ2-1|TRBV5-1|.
TGCGCCAGCAGCTTGGGGGTAGCGGGAGGCCGGCAGCAGTTCTTC
CASSLGVAGGRQQFF
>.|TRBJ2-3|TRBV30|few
TGTGCCTGGGCGGGGGATACGCAGTATTTT
CAWAGDTQYF
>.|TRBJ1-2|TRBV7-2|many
TGTGCCAGCAGCTCAGTCCGCTTCCTAATACAGGGCCCCTATGGCTACACCTTC
CASSSVRFLIQGPYGYTF
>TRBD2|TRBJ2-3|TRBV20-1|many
TGCAGTGCTAGACTTACTAGCGGACGGCAGTATTTT
CSARLTSGRQYF
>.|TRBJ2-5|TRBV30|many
TGTGCCTGGAGTGCTGGACAAGGTGAAGGGACCCAGTACTTC
CAWSAGQGEGTQYF
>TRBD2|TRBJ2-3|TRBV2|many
TGTGCCAGCAGACCGACTAGCGCTAGCACAGATACGCAGTATTTT
CASRPTSASTDTQYF
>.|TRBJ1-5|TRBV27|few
TGTGCCAGCAGTTTAGTGGCAGGGGACTACAGGGATCAGCCCCAGCATTTT
CASSLVAGDYRDQPQHF
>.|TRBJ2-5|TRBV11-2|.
TGTGCCAGCTGGACCCGGGACTACTTC
CASWTRDYF
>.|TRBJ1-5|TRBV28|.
TGTGCCAGCAGTTTAGAAGGGGCCCCAGGTGAGCCCCAGCATTTT
CASSLEGAPGEPQHF
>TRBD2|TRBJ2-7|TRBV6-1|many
TGTGCCAGCACAAGTGGGGCGGGAGGTCGCTACGAGCAGTACTTC
CASTSGAGGRYEQYF
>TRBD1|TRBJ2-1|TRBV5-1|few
TGCGCCAGCAGCCGGGACAGTACCTACAATGAGCAGTTCTTC
CASSRDSTYNEQFF
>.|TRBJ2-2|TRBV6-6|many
TGTGCCAGCAGTTACTCGCTGTGGGGGACCGGGGAGCTGTTTTTT
CASSYSLWGTGELFF
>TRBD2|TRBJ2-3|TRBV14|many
TGTGCCAGCAGCCAACCCGGACTAGCGGGAGGAGATACGCAGTATTTT
CASSQPGLAGGDTQYF
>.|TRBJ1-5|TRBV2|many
TGTGCCAGCCGACGGATCAATCAGCCCCAGCATTTT
CASRRINQPQHF
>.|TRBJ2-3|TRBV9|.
TGTGCCAGCAGCGTTGAGGGGGGGGGAGCCACGCAGTATTTT
CASSVEGGGATQYF
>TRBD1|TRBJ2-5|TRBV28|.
TGTGCCAGCAGTCCATATGGGACAGAAAGGGGGGAGACCCAGTACTTC
CASSPYGTERGETQYF
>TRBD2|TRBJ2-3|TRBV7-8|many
TGTGCCAGCAGCCCCATAGCGGGCCGGTCCACAGATACGCAGTATTTT
CASSPIAGRSTDTQYF
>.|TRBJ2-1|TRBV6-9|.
TGTGCCAGCAGTTACTCAAACAATGAGCAGTTCTTC
CASSYSNNEQFF
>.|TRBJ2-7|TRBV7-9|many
TGTGCCAGCAGCTTAACAATTTACGAGCAGTACTTC
CASSLTIYEQYF
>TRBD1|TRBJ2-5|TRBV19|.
TGTGCCAGTAGTATGACACGGGACAGGCAGACCCAGTACTTC
CASSMTRDRQTQYF
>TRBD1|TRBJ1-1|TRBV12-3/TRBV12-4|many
TGTGCCAGCAGGAGGAGACAGGGCACTGAAGCTTTCTTT
CASRRRQGTEAFF
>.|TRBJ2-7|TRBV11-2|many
TGTGCCAGCAGACTCACGGCAGATCCTGTCTCCTACGAGCAGTACTTC
CASRLTADPVSYEQYF
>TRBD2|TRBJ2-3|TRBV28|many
TGTGCCAGCACCCCCATAGTAGCGGGAGTAAGCACAGATACGCAGTATTTT
CASTPIVAGVSTDTQYF
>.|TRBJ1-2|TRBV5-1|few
TGCGCCAGCAGCGAGGGAGGGGGATCAGACTATGGCTACACCTTC
CASSEGGGSDYGYTF
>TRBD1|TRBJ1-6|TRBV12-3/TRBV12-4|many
TGTGCCAGCAGTCCGGGAACAGGGGGCTATAATTCACCCCTCCACTTT
CASSPGTGGYNSPLHF
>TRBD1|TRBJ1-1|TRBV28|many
TGTGCCAGCAGTGCACAGGGGCTGAACACTGAAGCTTTCTTT
CASSAQGLNTEAFF
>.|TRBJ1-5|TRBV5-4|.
TGTGCCAGCAGCTTGGGCGGGGTCAATCAGCCCCAGCATTTT
CASSLGGVNQPQHF
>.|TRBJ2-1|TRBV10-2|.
TGCGCCACCAAGGGGCAGTTCTTC
CATKGQFF